This T cell receptor (beta chain) was recorded in a study of regulatory T cells in long-lasting Graves disease (dated by TCRdb to the early 2020s). Notes on the research overall: Patients with newly diagnosed Graves' disease had been on antithyroid drugs for under 3 months. Persistent Graves' disease patients were compared with newly diagnosed Graves' disease patients by peripheral blood TCR sequencing and RNA sequencing. The study was conducted in China and was registered as a clinical trial. A total of some 33 samples were covered by TCR sequencing, comprising roughly 13 persistent and around 20 newly diagnosed Graves' disease patients.

This clonotype has at least ten counts. This receptor's antigen is unknown. Base quality data are lacking; no much larger clone is found one base away. Findings and caveats that apply to the study as a whole: Peripheral blood alone was examined, since thyroid tissue, which constituted the primary lesion, could not be accessed. Preferential use of TRBV28, TRBJ1-2 and TRBJ2-5 was observed in persistent disease, whereas TRBV20-1 and TRBJ2-1 were favored in newly diagnosed disease. Persistent Graves' disease patients showed lower TCR Shannon entropy and fewer highly expanded clones than newly diagnosed patients, suggesting clonal expansion. More public clonotypes were shared among persistent patients (2,741) than among newly diagnosed patients (roughly 1,000). Only the TCR beta chain was sequenced and analyzed. The authors acknowledged the small sample size as a limitation that may reduce accuracy.

The library was generated by multiplex PCR. Sequencing took place on an Illumina HiSeq 4000. CDR3 regions were amplified by Arm-PCR with iRepertoire HTBI primers to construct TCR beta libraries. PCR products were gel purified before sequencing. In the source study's methods: Gene usage analysis of CDR3 amino acid clonotypes used the roughly 62 TRBV and some 15 TRBJ segments found across samples. COPE and FqMerger were used to merge the filtered high-quality paired reads into contigs. BLAST was used to align contigs to the IMGT TRBV, TRBD and TRBJ reference genes, and CDR3 was defined following IMGT. Clonotypes above 0.1% frequency were classified as highly expanded clones. Repertoire diversity was measured by Shannon entropy, and V-J evenness by the Gini coefficient. Clonotypes shared by more than one individual were considered public. TCRdb reprocessed the public reads (quality trimming at Q25 with fastp, clone calling with MiXCR) and kept in-frame beta chains. Rows matching on CDR3 protein sequence are summarized as one entry with the most common DNA and genes. It is TCRdb's table, rather than the study itself, that gives the V and J calls and clone size. The sample has about 210,000 distinct CDR3 sequences on record, approximately 19% of them singletons. The ten most abundant clones make up 12% of the sample.

Trimming takes 0 bases from V and 2 bases from J, and the germline ends sit 7 bases apart. Sequences LGHDT (CDR1) and YNNKEL (CDR2) are obtained from the germline V gene (reference sequence). The CDR3 holds 14 amino acids from the cysteine to the phenylalanine. Only the CDR3 DNA stays, 42 bases, in frame from base 1. This specimen's time point label, interpreted: newly diagnosed GD, antithyroid drugs for less than 3 months. For both TCR sequencing and RNA sequencing, RNA was extracted from PBMCs using TRIzol. Graves' disease was diagnosed according to American Thyroid Association guidelines. Patients were recruited from an endocrinology department in Xi'an, China. From each patient, 7.5 to 9.5 milliliters of peripheral blood was collected into an EDTA anticoagulant tube. Ficoll Paque Plus density gradient separation was used to isolate PBMCs, and no further T cell sorting was done. An Agilent 2100 Bioanalyzer and agarose gel were used to check RNA quality, while a NanoDrop 2000 measured RNA concentration.

These records were also assigned to another study, of T cells in Graves' hyperthyroidism and ophthalmopathy. Per the second study: Stable Graves' hyperthyroidism was defined as the absence of progression to ophthalmopathy over 18 months of follow-up. Hyperthyroidism patients were aged 18 to 65 years and newly diagnosed, with disease duration of less than 2 months. Exclusion was applied to patients with uncontrolled infections, other autoimmune diseases, pregnancy or lactation. Diagnoses were established on the basis of clinical symptoms, serum thyroxine and TRAb, thyroid ultrasound, and orbital computed tomography. A first-round RT-PCR of the TCR CDR3 used the HTBI primer set with the Qiagen OneStep RT-PCR kit. Blood samples also contained most of the expanded thyroid clonotypes (frequency above 0.001), which suggests that blood repertoires may reflect thyroid immune responses. Ophthalmopathy was separated from stable hyperthyroidism by a 13 V-J signature model, with approximately 85% sensitivity and approximately 84% specificity obtained in cross-validation and 80%/75% obtained in testing. During validation, the model predicted progression to ophthalmopathy a median of roughly six months ahead of onset, with around 70% sensitivity and about 72% specificity. TCR V-J signatures able to tell the groups apart were searched for in a discovery cohort of 100 patients, of whom over 40 had Graves' ophthalmopathy and under 65 had stable Graves' hyperthyroidism. Prospective prediction of ophthalmopathy was tested in an independent validation cohort of about 19 hyperthyroidism patients and some 17 patients who later progressed to ophthalmopathy. For training and testing, the 95 to 100 patients in the discovery cohort were randomly divided in a 7:3 ratio. In addition, the study compared T-cell repertoires in thyroid tissue and in blood from over 5 Graves' hyperthyroidism patients. After sampling, hyperthyroidism patients received methimazole starting at 30 mg daily, and ophthalmopathy patients received high-dose intravenous methylprednisolone. The libraries were constructed in a second round of multiplex PCR and then size-selected and purified. Paired-end sequencing of the libraries was performed with 100 bp reads on an Illumina HiSeq2000. SOAPnuke was used to process the raw data, throwing out any read that contained adapters or uncalled bases, had a mean Phred below 15, or lacked an exact constant-primer or identifier match. COPE v1.2.5 was used to merge the high-quality paired reads, and each unique nucleotide sequence was defined as a clonotype. MiTCR v1.1 was used to align the clonotypes against IMGT TRBV, TRBD and TRBJ reference segments. The analysis included only V-J combinations with a frequency above 0.0001, which together covered approximately 99% of the repertoires. A TCS score was defined as the ratio of F50 (clonal expansion) to E x V (chaos), with BLOSUM62-based TCRdist applied between CDR3 peptides within each V-J. Welch's t-statistics and random forest reduced roughly 500 V-J features to 13, which were used in a naive Bayes classifier (R e1071). No statistical method was used to fix the sample size in advance, and group allocation was not hidden from the investigators. The paper reports TCR Vbeta CDR3 sequencing of roughly 140 peripheral blood samples: approximately 43 ophthalmopathy, fewer than 80 hyperthyroidism and approximately 17 progressor patients.

This receptor was obtained from a woman aged 30 to 39 with Graves disease. Donor details come from another sample of the same person, matched by shared clones. The chain links TRBV3-1 with TRBJ1-2; TRBD1 is possibly the D segment (6 matching bases). The material was peripheral blood mononuclear cells (PBMCs), obtained at new diagnosis, from a patient treated with antithyroid drugs. CDR3 loop: CASSQEGANYGYTF. The nucleotide sequence reads as follows: TGTGCCAGCAGCCAAGAGGGGGCGAACTATGGCTACACCTTC.